The clone carrying this T cell receptor (beta chain) has at least ten counts. The entry originates in a study of blood T cells in healthy people across ages. The use of a sample-barcoded 5' primer and a J-beta primer mix characterized a second PCR of about 7 to 12 cycles. One entry per CDR3 protein, called by TCRdb with MiXCR from the 5' RACE reads. The repertoire holds roughly 1.5 million distinct CDR3 sequences, with approximately 43% as singletons. V lost 5 bases and J 8 bases, leaving 10 bases between the germline ends. Germline assignment: CDR1 SGHVS and CDR2 FQNEAQ. CDR3 length: 12 residues. The sequenced sample was blood. This receptor was taken from a woman between 18 and 29 years old in good health. This chain joins TRBV7-8 and TRBJ2-1; no reliable D call. The CDR3, as DNA: TGTGCCAGCAGCCTGCCGGCGGATGAGCAGTTCTTC. It specifies CASSLPADEQFF. The entire variable domain, with the rest obtained from reference TRBV7-8 and TRBJ2-1, is as follows: GAGVSQSPRYKVAKRGQDVALRCDPISGHVSLFWYQQALGQGPEFLTYFQNEAQLDKSGLPSDRFFAERPEGSVSTLKIQRTQQEDSAVYLCASSLPADEQFFGPGTRLTVL.